This T cell receptor beta chain was documented in a study of radiotherapy plus CTLA-4 blockade in lung cancer. The CDR3 loop spans 15 amino acids. CDR1 and CDR2 (germline): SGHNT, YYREEE (reference sequence). V was cut by 2 bases and J by 8 bases, with 16 bases left in between. Clones were sequenced by immunoSEQ multiplex PCR, and TCRdb holds only the in-frame ones, with some missing. Altogether about 73,000 clones are present, around 87% being singletons, with the ten largest covering 35% to 50%. This rearrangement joins TRBV5-4 to TRBJ1-4; D may be TRBD1 (5 bases). The sequences come from peripheral blood, collected from a patient treated with radiotherapy plus ipilimumab. This receptor was identified in a human donor with non-small cell lung cancer that progressed on radiotherapy plus ipilimumab. The DNA for the CDR3 is TGTGCCAGCAGCTTATCATCCGGGGGGGAGGAAAAACTGTTTTTT. The encoded protein is CASSLSSGGEEKLFF.